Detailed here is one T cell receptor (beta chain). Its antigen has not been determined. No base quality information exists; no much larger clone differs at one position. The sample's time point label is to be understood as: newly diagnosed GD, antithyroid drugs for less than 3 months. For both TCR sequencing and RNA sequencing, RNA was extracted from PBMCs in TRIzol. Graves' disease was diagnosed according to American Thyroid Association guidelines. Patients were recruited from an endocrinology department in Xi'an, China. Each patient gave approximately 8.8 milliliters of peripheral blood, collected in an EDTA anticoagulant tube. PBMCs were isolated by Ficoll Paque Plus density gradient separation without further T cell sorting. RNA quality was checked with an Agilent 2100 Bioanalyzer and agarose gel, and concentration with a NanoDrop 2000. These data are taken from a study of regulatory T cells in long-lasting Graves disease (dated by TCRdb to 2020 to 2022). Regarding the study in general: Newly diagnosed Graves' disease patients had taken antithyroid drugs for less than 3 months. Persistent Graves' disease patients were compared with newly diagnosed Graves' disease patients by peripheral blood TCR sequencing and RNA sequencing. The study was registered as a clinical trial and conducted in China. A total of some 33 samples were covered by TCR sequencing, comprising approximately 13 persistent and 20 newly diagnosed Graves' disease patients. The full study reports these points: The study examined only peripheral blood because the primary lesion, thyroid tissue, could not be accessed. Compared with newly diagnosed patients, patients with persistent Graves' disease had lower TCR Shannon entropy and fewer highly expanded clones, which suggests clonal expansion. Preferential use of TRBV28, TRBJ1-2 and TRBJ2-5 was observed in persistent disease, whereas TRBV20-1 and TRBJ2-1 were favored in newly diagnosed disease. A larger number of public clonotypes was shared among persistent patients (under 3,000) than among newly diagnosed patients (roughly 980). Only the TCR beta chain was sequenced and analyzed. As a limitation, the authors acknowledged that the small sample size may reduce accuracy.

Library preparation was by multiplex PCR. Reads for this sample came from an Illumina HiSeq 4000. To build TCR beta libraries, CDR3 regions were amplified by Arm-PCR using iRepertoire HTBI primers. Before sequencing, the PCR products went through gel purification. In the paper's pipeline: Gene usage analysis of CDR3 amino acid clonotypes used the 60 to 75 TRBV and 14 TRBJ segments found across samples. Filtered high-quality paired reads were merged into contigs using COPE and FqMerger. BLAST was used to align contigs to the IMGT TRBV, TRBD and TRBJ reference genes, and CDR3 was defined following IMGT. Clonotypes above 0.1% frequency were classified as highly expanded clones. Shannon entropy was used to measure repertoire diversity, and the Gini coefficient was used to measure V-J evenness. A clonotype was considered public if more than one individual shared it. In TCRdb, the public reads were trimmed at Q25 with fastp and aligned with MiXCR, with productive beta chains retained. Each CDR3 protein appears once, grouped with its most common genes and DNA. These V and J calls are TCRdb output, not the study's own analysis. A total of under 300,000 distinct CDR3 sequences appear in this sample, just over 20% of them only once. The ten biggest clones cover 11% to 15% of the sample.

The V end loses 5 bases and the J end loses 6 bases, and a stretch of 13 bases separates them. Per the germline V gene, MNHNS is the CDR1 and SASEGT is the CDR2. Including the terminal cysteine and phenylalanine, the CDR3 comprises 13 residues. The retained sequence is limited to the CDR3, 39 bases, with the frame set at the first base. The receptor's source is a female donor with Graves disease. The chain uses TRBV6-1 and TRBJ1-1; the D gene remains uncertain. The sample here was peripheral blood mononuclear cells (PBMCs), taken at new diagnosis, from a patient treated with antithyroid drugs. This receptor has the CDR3 CASSPSGWAEAFF. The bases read TGTGCCAGCAGTCCAAGCGGGTGGGCTGAAGCTTTCTTT.